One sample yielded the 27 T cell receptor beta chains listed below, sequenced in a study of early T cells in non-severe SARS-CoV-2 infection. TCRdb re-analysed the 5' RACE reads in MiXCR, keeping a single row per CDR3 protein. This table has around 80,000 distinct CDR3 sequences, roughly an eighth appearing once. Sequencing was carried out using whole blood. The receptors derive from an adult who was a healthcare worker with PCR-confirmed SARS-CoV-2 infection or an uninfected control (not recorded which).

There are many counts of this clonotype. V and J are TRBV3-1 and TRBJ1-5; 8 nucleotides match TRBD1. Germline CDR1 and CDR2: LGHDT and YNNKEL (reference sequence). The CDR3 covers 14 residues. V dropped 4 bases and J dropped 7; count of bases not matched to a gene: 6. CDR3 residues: CASSPGQGGQPQHF. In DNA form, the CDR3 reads TGTGCCAGCAGCCCCGGACAGGGCGGGCAGCCCCAGCATTTT.

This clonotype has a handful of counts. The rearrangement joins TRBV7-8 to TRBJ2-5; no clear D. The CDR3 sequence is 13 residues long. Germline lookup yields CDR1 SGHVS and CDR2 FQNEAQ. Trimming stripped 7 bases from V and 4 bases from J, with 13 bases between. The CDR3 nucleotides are TGTGCCAGCACTCAAATTGTCCTAGAGACCCAGTACTTC. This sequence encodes CASTQIVLETQYF. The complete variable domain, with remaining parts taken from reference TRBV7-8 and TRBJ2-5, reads GAGVSQSPRYKVAKRGQDVALRCDPISGHVSLFWYQQALGQGPEFLTYFQNEAQLDKSGLPSDRFFAERPEGSVSTLKIQRTQQEDSAVYLCASTQIVLETQYFGPGTRLLVL.

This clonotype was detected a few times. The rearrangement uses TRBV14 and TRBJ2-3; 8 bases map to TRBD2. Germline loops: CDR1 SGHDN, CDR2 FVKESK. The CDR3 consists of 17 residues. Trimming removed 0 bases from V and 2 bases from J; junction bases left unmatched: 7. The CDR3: CASSQDLAGGNTDTQYF. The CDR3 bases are TGTGCCAGCAGCCAAGATCTGGCGGGGGGAAACACAGATACGCAGTATTTT.

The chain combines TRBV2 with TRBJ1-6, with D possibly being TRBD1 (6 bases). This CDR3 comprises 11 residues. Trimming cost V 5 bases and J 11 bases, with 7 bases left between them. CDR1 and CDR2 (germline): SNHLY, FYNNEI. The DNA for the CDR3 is TGTGCCAGCAGTAGGGGGGCACCCCTCCACTTT. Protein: CASSRGAPLHF.

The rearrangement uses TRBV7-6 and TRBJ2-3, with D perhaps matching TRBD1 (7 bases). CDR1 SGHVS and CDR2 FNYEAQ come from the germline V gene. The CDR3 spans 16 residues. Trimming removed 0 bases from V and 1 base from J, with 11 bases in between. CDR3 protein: CASSLAPRGGTDTQYF. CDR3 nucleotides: TGTGCCAGCAGCTTAGCGCCCAGGGGGGGCACAGATACGCAGTATTTT.

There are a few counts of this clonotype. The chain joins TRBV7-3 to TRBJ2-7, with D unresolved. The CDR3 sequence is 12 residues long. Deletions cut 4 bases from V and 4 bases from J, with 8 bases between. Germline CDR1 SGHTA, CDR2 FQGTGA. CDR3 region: CASSSPRYEQYF. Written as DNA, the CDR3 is TGTGCCAGCAGCTCCCCTAGGTACGAGCAGTACTTC.

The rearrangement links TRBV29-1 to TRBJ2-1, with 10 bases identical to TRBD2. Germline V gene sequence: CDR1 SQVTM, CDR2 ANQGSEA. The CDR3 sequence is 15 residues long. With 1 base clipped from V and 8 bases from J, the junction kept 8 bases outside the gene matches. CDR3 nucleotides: TGCAGCGTTGAAGCTCACAGCGGGGGGGGATATGAGCAGTTCTTC. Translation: CSVEAHSGGGYEQFF.

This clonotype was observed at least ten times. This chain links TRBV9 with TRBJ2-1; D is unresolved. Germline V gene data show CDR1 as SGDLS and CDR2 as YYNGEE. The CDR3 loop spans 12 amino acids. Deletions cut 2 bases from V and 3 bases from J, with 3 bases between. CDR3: CASSVGYNEQFF. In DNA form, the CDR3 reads TGTGCCAGCAGCGTCGGCTACAATGAGCAGTTCTTC. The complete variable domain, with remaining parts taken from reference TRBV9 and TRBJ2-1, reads DSGVTQTPKHLITATGQRVTLRCSPRSGDLSVYWYQQSLDQGLQFLIQYYNGEERAKGNILERFSAQQFPDLHSELNLSSLELGDSALYFCASSVGYNEQFFGPGTRLTVL.

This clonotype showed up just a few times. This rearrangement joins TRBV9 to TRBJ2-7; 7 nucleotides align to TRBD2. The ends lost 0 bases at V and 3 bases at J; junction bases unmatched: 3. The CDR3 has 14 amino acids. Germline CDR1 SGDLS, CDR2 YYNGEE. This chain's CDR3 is CASSVGLASYEQYF. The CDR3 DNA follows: TGTGCCAGCAGCGTAGGACTAGCAAGCTACGAGCAGTACTTC.

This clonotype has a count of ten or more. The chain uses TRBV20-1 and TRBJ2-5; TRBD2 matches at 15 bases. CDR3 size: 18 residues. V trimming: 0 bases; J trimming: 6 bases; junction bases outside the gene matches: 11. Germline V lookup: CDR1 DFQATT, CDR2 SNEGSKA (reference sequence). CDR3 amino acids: CSARDRTSGGGGDKTQYF. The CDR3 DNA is TGCAGTGCTAGAGACCGGACTAGCGGGGGGGGAGGTGATAAGACCCAGTACTTC.

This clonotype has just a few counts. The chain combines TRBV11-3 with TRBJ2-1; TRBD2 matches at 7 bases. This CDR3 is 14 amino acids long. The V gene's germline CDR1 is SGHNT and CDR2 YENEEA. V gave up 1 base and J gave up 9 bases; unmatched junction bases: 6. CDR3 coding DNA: TGTGCCAGCAGCTTAGCGGGGGGTATGAGTGAGCAGTTCTTC. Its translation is CASSLAGGMSEQFF.

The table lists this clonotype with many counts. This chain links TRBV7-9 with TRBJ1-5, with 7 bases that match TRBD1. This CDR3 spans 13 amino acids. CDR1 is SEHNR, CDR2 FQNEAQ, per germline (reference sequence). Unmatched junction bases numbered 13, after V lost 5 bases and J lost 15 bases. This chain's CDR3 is CASSPLRGLPLHF. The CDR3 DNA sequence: TGTGCCAGCAGCCCATTAAGGGGGCTCCCCTTGCATTTT.

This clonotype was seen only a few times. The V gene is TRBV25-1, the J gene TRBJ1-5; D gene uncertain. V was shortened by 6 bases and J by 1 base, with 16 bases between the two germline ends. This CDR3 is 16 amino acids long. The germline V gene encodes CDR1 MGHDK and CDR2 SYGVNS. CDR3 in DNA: TGTGCCAGCAGGTCGAACCCACGGCGCAGCAATCAGCCCCAGCATTTT. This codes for CASRSNPRRSNQPQHF.

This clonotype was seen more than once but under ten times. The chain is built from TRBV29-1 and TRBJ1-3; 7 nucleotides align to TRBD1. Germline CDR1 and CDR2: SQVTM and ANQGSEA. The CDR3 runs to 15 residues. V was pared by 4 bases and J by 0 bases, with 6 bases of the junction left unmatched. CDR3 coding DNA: TGCAGCGTTGGCTTCAGGGGGAGCTCTGGAAACACCATATATTTT. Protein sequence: CSVGFRGSSGNTIYF.

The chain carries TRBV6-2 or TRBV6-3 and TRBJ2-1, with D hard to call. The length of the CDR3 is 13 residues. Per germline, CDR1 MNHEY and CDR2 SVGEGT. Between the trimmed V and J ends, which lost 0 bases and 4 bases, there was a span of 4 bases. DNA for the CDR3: TGTGCCAGCAGTTACTCCCCGTACAATGAGCAGTTCTTC. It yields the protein CASSYSPYNEQFF.

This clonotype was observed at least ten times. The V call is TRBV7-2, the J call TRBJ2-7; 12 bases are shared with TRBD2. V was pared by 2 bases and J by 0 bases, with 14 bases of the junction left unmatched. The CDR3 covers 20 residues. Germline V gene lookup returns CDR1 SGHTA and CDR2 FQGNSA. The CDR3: CASSLIHLLGLAGPSYEQYF. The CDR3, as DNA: TGTGCCAGCAGCTTAATACATCTATTGGGACTAGCGGGCCCCTCCTACGAGCAGTACTTC.

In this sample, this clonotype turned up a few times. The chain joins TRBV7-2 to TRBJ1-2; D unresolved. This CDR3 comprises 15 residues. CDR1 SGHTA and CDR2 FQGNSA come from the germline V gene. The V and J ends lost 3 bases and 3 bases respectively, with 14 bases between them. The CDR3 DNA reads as TGTGCCAGCAGCTTCTCCCAGACATCCCACTATGGCTACACCTTC. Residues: CASSFSQTSHYGYTF.

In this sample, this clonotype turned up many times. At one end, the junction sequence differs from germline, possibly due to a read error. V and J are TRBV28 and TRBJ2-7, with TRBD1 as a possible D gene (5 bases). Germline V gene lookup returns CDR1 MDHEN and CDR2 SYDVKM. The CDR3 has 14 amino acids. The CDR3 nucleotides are TGTGCCAGCAGCTTATCAGGGCCCGACTACGAGCAGTACTTC. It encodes CASSLSGPDYEQYF.

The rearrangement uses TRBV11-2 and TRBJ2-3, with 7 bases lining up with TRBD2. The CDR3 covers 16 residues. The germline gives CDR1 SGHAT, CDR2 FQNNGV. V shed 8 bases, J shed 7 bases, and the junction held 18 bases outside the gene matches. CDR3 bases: TGTGCCAGCTCCACCCTGAGCGGGGCCCAGCGGAATACGCAGTATTTT. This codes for CASSTLSGAQRNTQYF.

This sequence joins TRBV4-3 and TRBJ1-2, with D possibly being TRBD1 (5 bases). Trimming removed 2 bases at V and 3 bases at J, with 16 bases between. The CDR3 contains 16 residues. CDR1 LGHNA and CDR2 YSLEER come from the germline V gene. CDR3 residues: CASSQTLDRAYYGYTF. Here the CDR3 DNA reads TGCGCCAGCAGCCAAACCTTAGACAGAGCGTACTATGGCTACACCTTC.

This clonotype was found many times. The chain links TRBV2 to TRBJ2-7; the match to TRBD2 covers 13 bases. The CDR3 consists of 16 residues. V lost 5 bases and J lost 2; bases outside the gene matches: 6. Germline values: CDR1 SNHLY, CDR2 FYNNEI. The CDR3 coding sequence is TGTGCCAGCAGTTTGACTAGCGGGGGGACGCCCTACGAGCAGTACTTC. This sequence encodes CASSLTSGGTPYEQYF. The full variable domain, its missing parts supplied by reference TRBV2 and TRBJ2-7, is EPEVTQTPSHQVTQMGQEVILRCVPISNHLYFYWYRQILGQKVEFLVSFYNNEISEKSEIFDDQFSVERPDGSNFTLKIRSTKLEDSAMYFCASSLTSGGTPYEQYFGPGTRLTVT.

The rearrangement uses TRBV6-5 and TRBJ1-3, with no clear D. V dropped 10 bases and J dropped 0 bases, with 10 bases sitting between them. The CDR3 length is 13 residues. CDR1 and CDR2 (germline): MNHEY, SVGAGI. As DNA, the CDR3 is TGTGCCACCAAAGGGAACTCTGGAAACACCATATATTTT. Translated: CATKGNSGNTIYF.

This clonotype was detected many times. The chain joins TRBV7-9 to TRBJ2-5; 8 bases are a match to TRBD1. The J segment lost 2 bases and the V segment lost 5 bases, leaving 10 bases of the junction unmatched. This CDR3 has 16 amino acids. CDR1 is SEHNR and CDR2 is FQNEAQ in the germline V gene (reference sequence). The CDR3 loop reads CASSHRQGSRQETQYF. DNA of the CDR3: TGTGCCAGCAGCCATAGACAGGGGAGTAGACAAGAGACCCAGTACTTC. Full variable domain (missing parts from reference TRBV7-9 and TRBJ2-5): DTGVSQNPRHKITKRGQNVTFRCDPISEHNRLYWYRQTLGQGPEFLTYFQNEAQLEKSRLLSDRFSAERPKGSFSTLEIQRTEQGDSAMYLCASSHRQGSRQETQYFGPGTRLLVL.

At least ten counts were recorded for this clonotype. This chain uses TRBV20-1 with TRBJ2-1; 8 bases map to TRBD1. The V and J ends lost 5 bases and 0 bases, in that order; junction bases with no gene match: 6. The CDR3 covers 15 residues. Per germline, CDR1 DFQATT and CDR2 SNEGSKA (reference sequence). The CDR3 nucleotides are TGCAGTGCTGGGACAGGAGACAACTCCTACAATGAGCAGTTCTTC. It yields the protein CSAGTGDNSYNEQFF.

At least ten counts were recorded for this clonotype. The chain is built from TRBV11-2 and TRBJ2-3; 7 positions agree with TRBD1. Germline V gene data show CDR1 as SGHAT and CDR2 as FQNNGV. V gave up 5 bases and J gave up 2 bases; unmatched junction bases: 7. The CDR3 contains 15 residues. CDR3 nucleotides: TGTGCCAGCAGCCCCACCGGGACAGCCACAGATACGCAGTATTTT. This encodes CASSPTGTATDTQYF.

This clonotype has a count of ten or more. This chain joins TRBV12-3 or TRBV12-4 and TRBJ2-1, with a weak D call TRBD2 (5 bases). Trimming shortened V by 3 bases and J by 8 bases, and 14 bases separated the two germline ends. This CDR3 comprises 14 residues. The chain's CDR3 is CASSFGLAADEQFF. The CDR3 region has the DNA TGTGCCAGCAGTTTCGGCCTAGCCGCGGATGAGCAGTTCTTC.

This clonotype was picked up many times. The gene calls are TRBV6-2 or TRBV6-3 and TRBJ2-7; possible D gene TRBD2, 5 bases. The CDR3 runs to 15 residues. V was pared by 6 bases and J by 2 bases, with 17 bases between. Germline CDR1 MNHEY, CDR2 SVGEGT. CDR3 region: CASRLIGRGAYEQYF. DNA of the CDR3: TGTGCCAGCAGGCTGATCGGCCGGGGAGCCTACGAGCAGTACTTC.